This TCR beta chain was obtained from a study of blood T cells in healthy people across ages. Regarding the study as a whole: Comparison with aged donors showed that long-lived donors had more naive CD4+ cells and higher diversity.

Through a sample-barcoded 5' primer and a J-beta primer mix, a second PCR was run for about 6 to 11 cycles. Each CDR3 protein is one row after TCRdb ran MiXCR on the 5' RACE reads. The data contain under 2 million distinct CDR3 sequences, 30% to 35% of them singletons. Per germline, CDR1 SNHLY and CDR2 FYNNEI. This CDR3 comprises 15 residues. Trimming cost V 1 base and J 8 bases, with 17 bases left between them. As for this clonotype: No antigen is known for it.

Every donor contributed around 10 milliliters of peripheral blood by blood draw. The sequence came from a woman in her 30s in good health. The chain carries TRBV2 and TRBJ1-2; TRBD1 might be the D (6 bases). Sequencing used blood. The CDR3 nucleotides are TGTGCCAGCAGTGAAGTCGCAGGGGCCCCGAGGGGCTACACCTTC. Residues: CASSEVAGAPRGYTF.